This TCR beta chain was sequenced in a study of T-cell reconstitution after alpha-beta-depleted transplantation in children. TCRbeta library preparation incorporated unique molecular identifiers. MiXCR, applied by TCRdb to the PCR reads, yields one record per CDR3 protein. In the table there are about 260,000 distinct CDR3 sequences, 11% of which are singletons. CDR1 and CDR2 from the germline V gene are SQVTM and ANQGSEA. The CDR3 runs to 13 residues. Trimming shortened V by 4 bases and J by 5 bases, and 13 bases separated the two germline ends. This clonotype was found many times. Antigen: not known. Regarding the study as a whole: Some patients' high day-60 TCRbeta diversity was attributed to recipient cells surviving conditioning. When one year had passed after transplant, most T-cell counts and diversity came from newly produced T cells. By about two months after transplant, alpha-beta T cells reportedly arose from several hundred graft clones that had expanded.

The receptor's source is a male patient between 2 and 15 years old who had a stem cell transplant for chronic granulomatous disease, so the T cells may come from the graft donor. This rearrangement joins TRBV29-1 to TRBJ2-3, with D unclear. The specimen comprised peripheral blood, sampled 180 days after TCRalphabeta/CD19-depleted stem cell transplant. This CDR3 reads CSVGTPFLDTQYF. In DNA, the CDR3 is TGCAGCGTTGGTACTCCTTTTCTAGATACGCAGTATTTT.